The 3 T cell receptor beta chains in this list originate from one sample, sequenced in a study of blood T cell repertoires in COVID-19. Using immunoSEQ multiplex PCR, the repertoire was profiled, and TCRdb retains in-frame clones only, with some absent. In the table there are roughly 320,000 clones, 85% to 90% of which are singletons. The specimen sequenced was peripheral blood. The receptors were gathered from a man in his 70s with acute or convalescent COVID-19.

This chain uses TRBV27 with TRBJ1-6, with TRBD1 matching 10 bases. V lost 0 bases, J lost 4 bases, and 15 bases stayed unmatched. Germline CDR1 and CDR2: MNHEY and SMNVEV (reference sequence). This CDR3 spans 21 amino acids. CDR3 coding DNA: TGTGCCAGCAGTTTATCGAGGGACAGGGGCTTACACACACAGTATAATTCACCCCTCCACTTT. It translates to CASSLSRDRGLHTQYNSPLHF.

The chain recombines TRBV13 with TRBJ1-6, with D uncertain. With 3 bases removed from V and 8 bases from J, the gap between germline ends came to 11 bases. The CDR3 has 14 amino acids. CDR1 PRHDT and CDR2 FYEKMQ come from the germline V gene (reference sequence). This CDR3 reads CASSFERGDSPLHF. The CDR3 coding sequence is TGTGCCAGCAGCTTTGAACGGGGAGATTCACCCCTCCACTTT.

V gene TRBV28 combines with J gene TRBJ1-3; 7 bases are a match to TRBD1. Germline CDR1 and CDR2: MDHEN and SYDVKM. V gave up 5 bases and J gave up 2 bases; unmatched junction bases: 6. This CDR3 has 15 residues. For the CDR3, the DNA is TGTGCCAGCAGTATACCACAGGGGACTGGAAACACCATATATTTT. This sequence encodes CASSIPQGTGNTIYF.